This T cell receptor (beta chain) was captured by sequencing in a study of OX40 agonist ivuxolimab in advanced cancers. Study-wide background: Hepatocellular carcinoma, melanoma, renal cell or head and neck cancer affected the dose-escalation patients. Points from the study as a whole: Those patients achieving a partial response at 0.1-3.0 mg/kg showed among the lowest clonal expansion. CD8+ T cells (on average) carried more expanded clones than CD4+ T cells.

The V and J ends lost 1 base and 0 bases respectively, with 14 bases between them. CDR3 size: 17 residues. CDR1 MGHRA and CDR2 YSYEKL come from the germline V gene. Comments on this clone: Its antigen is unidentified.

Data came from immunoSEQ multiplex PCR; TCRdb stores just in-frame clones and leaves some out. In the table there are 100,000 to 120,000 clones, roughly 87% of which are singletons. The rearrangement links TRBV4-1 to TRBJ2-3, with a possible D match to TRBD2 (5 bases). Here the sequenced sample was CD4+ or CD8+ T cells sorted from blood, taken in a trial of the OX40 agonist ivuxolimab. The sequence was obtained from an adult with an advanced solid tumor such as melanoma, head and neck, liver or kidney cancer. The CDR3 is CASSQVGLATSTDTQYF. The CDR3 DNA reads TGCGCCAGCAGCCAAGTCGGGCTAGCTACTAGCACAGATACGCAGTATTTT.